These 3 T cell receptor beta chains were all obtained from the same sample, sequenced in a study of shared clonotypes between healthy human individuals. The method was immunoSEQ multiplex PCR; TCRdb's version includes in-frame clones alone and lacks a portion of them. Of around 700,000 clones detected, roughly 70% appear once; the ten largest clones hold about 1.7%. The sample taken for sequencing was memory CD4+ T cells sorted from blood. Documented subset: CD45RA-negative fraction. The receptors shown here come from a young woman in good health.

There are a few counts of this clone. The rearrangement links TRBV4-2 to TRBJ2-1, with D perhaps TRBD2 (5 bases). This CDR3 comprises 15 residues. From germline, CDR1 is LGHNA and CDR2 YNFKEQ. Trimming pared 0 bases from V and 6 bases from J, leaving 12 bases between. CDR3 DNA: TGTGCCAGCAGCCAAGAAGGCGACGGGATCAATGAGCAGTTCTTC. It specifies CASSQEGDGINEQFF.

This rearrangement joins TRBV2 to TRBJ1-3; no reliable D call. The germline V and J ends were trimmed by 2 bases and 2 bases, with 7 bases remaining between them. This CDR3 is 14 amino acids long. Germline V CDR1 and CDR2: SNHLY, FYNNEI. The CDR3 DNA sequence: TGTGCCAGCAGTGAAACTCCACCTGGAAACACCATATATTTT. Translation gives CASSETPPGNTIYF.

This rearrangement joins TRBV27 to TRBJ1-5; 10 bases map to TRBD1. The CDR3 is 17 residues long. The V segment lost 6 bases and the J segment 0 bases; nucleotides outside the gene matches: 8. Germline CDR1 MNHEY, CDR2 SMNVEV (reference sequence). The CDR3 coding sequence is TGTGCCAGCAGGGGGACAGGGGCCCCTTATAGCAATCAGCCCCAGCATTTT. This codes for CASRGTGAPYSNQPQHF.